This T cell receptor (beta chain) derives from a study of T-cell reconstitution after alpha-beta-depleted transplantation in children. General study findings and limits: T cells produced anew were the main source of T-cell counts and diversity one year after transplant.

A TCRbeta library incorporating unique molecular identifiers was prepared. A single record per CDR3 protein comes from TCRdb applying MiXCR to the PCR reads. The sample records about 830,000 distinct CDR3 sequences, 15% to 20% being singletons. V lost 0 bases, J lost 2 bases, and 11 bases lay in between. The CDR3 is 15 amino acids. The germline gives CDR1 KGHSH, CDR2 LQKENI. Regarding this clonotype: The antigen remains undetermined.

The sequence derives from a male patient younger than 18 who had a stem cell transplant for acute lymphoblastic leukemia, so the T cells may come from the graft donor. The source was PBMCs, mostly from graft donor cells, collected 360 days after TCRalphabeta/CD19-depleted stem cell transplant. The chain joins TRBV18 to TRBJ2-7; D gene unclear. DNA for the CDR3: TGTGCCAGCTCACCACCGGGGATTTCGACCTACGAGCAGTACTTC. This encodes CASSPPGISTYEQYF. Supplemented by reference TRBV18 and TRBJ2-7, the full variable domain reads NAGVMQNPRHLVRRRGQEARLRCSPMKGHSHVYWYRQLPEEGLKFMVYLQKENIIDESGMPKERFSAEFPKEGPSILRIQQVVRGDSAAYFCASSPPGISTYEQYFGPGTRLTVT.